The entry below gives a single T cell receptor (beta chain) sequence along with its context. No antigen is known for it. This sample was included in a study of T cell responses to AZD1222 COVID-19 vaccine. Study observations and caveats: White British ancestry dominated among donors, who included more females, and clonal diversity was possibly underestimated. Unmutated variant regions are reportedly the target of nearly half of TCRs that are spike-specific.

The germline gives CDR1 GTSNPN, CDR2 SVGIG (reference sequence). Trimming took 5 bases from V and 6 from J, leaving 7 bases between them. The CDR3 runs to 10 residues. Clones were read by immunoSEQ multiplex PCR, and TCRdb kept only the in-frame ones, dropping some. The table records roughly 80,000 clones, around 88% of them present only once. The sample here was peripheral blood, taken 28 days after the second AZD1222 dose. The chain combines TRBV30 with TRBJ1-2; D unresolved. This clonotype originated in an adult who received the AZD1222 COVID-19 vaccine. CDR3 loop: CAWEGNGYTF. CDR3 sequence (DNA): TGTGCCTGGGAAGGGAATGGCTACACCTTC.